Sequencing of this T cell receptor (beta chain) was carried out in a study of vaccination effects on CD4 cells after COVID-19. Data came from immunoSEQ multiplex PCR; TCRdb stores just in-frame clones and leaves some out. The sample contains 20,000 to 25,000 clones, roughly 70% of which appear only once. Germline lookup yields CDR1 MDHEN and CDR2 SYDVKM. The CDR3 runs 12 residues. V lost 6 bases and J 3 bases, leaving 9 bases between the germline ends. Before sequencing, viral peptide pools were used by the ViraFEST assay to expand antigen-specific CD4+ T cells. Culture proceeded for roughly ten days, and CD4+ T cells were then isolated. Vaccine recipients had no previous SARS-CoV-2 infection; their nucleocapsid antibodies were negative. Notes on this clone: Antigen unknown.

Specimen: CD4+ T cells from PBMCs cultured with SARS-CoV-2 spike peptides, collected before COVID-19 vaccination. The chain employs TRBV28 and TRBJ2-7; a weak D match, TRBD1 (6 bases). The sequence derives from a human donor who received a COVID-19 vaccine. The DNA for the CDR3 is TGTGCCAGCAGCGTACAGGGCTACGAGCAGTACTTC. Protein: CASSVQGYEQYF.